These T cell receptor beta chains were read from a single sample in a study of OX40 agonist ivuxolimab in advanced cancers. Measured with immunoSEQ multiplex PCR; TCRdb has only the in-frame clones, and not every one. The sample lists roughly 61,000 clones; approximately 90% were seen once. The sample in question was CD4+ or CD8+ T cells sorted from blood, obtained in a trial of the OX40 agonist ivuxolimab. The receptor set was obtained from an adult with an advanced solid tumor such as melanoma, head and neck, liver or kidney cancer. CDR3s include the opening cysteine and the closing phenylalanine or tryptophan. Each record gives: D gene, J gene, V gene, clone size, CDR3 DNA, CDR3 protein. D genes are given only for firm matches. A clone size is listed for some rows: how often the clone was seen (once, few, many), or a class if it is expanded.

D gene: TRBD1; J gene: TRBJ1-6; V gene: TRBV28; clone size: NA; CDR3 DNA: TGTGCCAGCAGTTTGGGGACAGAGAGCTCCTATAATTCACCCCTCCACTTT; CDR3 protein: CASSLGTESSYNSPLHF
D gene: TRBD1; J gene: TRBJ1-3; V gene: TRBV10-3; clone size: NA; CDR3 DNA: TGTGCCATCCACCCGGGAGACAGGGTCGTGTCGGGAAACACCATATATTTT; CDR3 protein: CAIHPGDRVVSGNTIYF
D gene: NA; J gene: TRBJ1-1; V gene: TRBV28; clone size: NA; CDR3 DNA: TGTGCCAGCAGTTTGGTAAGGAACACTGAAGCTTTCTTT; CDR3 protein: CASSLVRNTEAFF
D gene: NA; J gene: TRBJ1-6; V gene: TRBV25-1; clone size: NA; CDR3 DNA: TGTGCCAGCAGTGACGACGTATTAGGCTCACCCCTCCACTTT; CDR3 protein: CASSDDVLGSPLHF
D gene: NA; J gene: TRBJ1-3; V gene: TRBV2; clone size: NA; CDR3 DNA: TGTGCCAGCAGTGAAGGAAACACCATATATTTT; CDR3 protein: CASSEGNTIYF
D gene: NA; J gene: TRBJ1-2; V gene: TRBV20-1; clone size: NA; CDR3 DNA: TGCAGTGCCCCCGGGGGTGGCTACACCTTC; CDR3 protein: CSAPGGGYTF
D gene: NA; J gene: TRBJ2-1; V gene: TRBV6-6; clone size: NA; CDR3 DNA: TGTGCCAGCAGCCTGGGGGGCGAGGTGCAGTTCTTC; CDR3 protein: CASSLGGEVQFF
D gene: NA; J gene: TRBJ2-1; V gene: TRBV4-1; clone size: NA; CDR3 DNA: TGCGCCAGCAGCCAAGGGGTAAACAATGAGCAGTTCTTC; CDR3 protein: CASSQGVNNEQFF
D gene: NA; J gene: TRBJ2-6; V gene: TRBV27; clone size: NA; CDR3 DNA: TGTGCCAGCAGTTGGGAGGGGGCTGGGGCCAACGTCCTGACTTTC; CDR3 protein: CASSWEGAGANVLTF
D gene: NA; J gene: TRBJ1-2; V gene: TRBV19; clone size: NA; CDR3 DNA: TGTGCCAGTACCCCAGGGTATGGAGGCTATGGCTACACCTTC; CDR3 protein: CASTPGYGGYGYTF
D gene: NA; J gene: TRBJ2-3; V gene: TRBV21-1; clone size: NA; CDR3 DNA: TGTGCCAGCAGGGCAGATACGCAGTATTTT; CDR3 protein: CASRADTQYF
D gene: NA; J gene: TRBJ2-7; V gene: TRBV7-8; clone size: NA; CDR3 DNA: TGTGCCAGCAGCGCGGGACTGGGAGCCTACGAGCAGTACTTC; CDR3 protein: CASSAGLGAYEQYF
D gene: NA; J gene: TRBJ1-1; V gene: TRBV20-1; clone size: NA; CDR3 DNA: TGCAGTGCTGACACCGGGTCTGAAGCTTTCTTT; CDR3 protein: CSADTGSEAFF
D gene: TRBD1; J gene: TRBJ1-2; V gene: TRBV6-6; clone size: NA; CDR3 DNA: TGTGCCAGCAGTTTCGGGACAGATTCTGGCTACACCTTC; CDR3 protein: CASSFGTDSGYTF
D gene: NA; J gene: TRBJ1-3; V gene: TRBV11-2; clone size: NA; CDR3 DNA: TGTGCCAGCAGCTTGATCCCGGGACCCGAGGCAGGAAACACCATATATTTT; CDR3 protein: CASSLIPGPEAGNTIYF
D gene: TRBD1; J gene: TRBJ1-2; V gene: TRBV7-9; clone size: NA; CDR3 DNA: TGTGCCAGCAGCATGGGACAGGGGTTTGGCTACACCTTC; CDR3 protein: CASSMGQGFGYTF
D gene: NA; J gene: TRBJ2-3; V gene: TRBV9; clone size: NA; CDR3 DNA: TGTGCCAGCAGCCCCCTCAGGGAGAATACGCAGTATTTT; CDR3 protein: CASSPLRENTQYF
D gene: NA; J gene: TRBJ1-5; V gene: TRBV4-1; clone size: NA; CDR3 DNA: TGCGCCAGCAGCCAAGTCCCGGACAATCAGCCCCAGCATTTT; CDR3 protein: CASSQVPDNQPQHF
D gene: TRBD2; J gene: TRBJ2-2; V gene: TRBV28; clone size: NA; CDR3 DNA: TGTGCCAGCAGTCCGACTAGCGGGGGGGCGCGGACCGGGGAGCTGTTTTTT; CDR3 protein: CASSPTSGGARTGELFF
D gene: NA; J gene: TRBJ1-4; V gene: TRBV4-1; clone size: once; CDR3 DNA: TGCGCCAGCAGCCAAGACCACGTTGCAACTAATGAAAAACTGTTTTTT; CDR3 protein: CASSQDHVATNEKLFF
D gene: TRBD1; J gene: TRBJ1-2; V gene: TRBV19; clone size: NA; CDR3 DNA: TGTGCCAGTAGTATAGAGACAGGGCTCTATGGCTACACCTTC; CDR3 protein: CASSIETGLYGYTF
D gene: NA; J gene: TRBJ1-4; V gene: TRBV27; clone size: NA; CDR3 DNA: TGTGCCAGCAGTCCCCTCCCCCCTAATGAAAAACTGTTTTTT; CDR3 protein: CASSPLPPNEKLFF
D gene: NA; J gene: TRBJ1-2; V gene: TRBV11-2; clone size: NA; CDR3 DNA: TGTGCCAGCAGCCTCGGGGGCTATGGCTACACCTTC; CDR3 protein: CASSLGGYGYTF
D gene: NA; J gene: TRBJ2-1; V gene: TRBV27; clone size: once; CDR3 DNA: TGTGCCAGCAGTTCCCTCGGCTACCCCAACCCCTACAATGAGCAGTTCTTC; CDR3 protein: CASSSLGYPNPYNEQFF
D gene: TRBD1; J gene: TRBJ1-2; V gene: TRBV13; clone size: NA; CDR3 DNA: TGTGCCAGCAGCTTAGACTCGTGGACAGGGAGGTATGGCTACACCTTC; CDR3 protein: CASSLDSWTGRYGYTF
D gene: NA; J gene: TRBJ1-1; V gene: TRBV7-9; clone size: once; CDR3 DNA: TGTGCCAGCAGCTTATGGGGGGACGGAGCTTTCTTT; CDR3 protein: CASSLWGDGAFF
D gene: NA; J gene: TRBJ1-1; V gene: TRBV28; clone size: few; CDR3 DNA: TGTGCCAGTTCACAGGGGAACACTGAAGCTTTCTTT; CDR3 protein: CASSQGNTEAFF
D gene: NA; J gene: TRBJ1-2; V gene: TRBV18; clone size: NA; CDR3 DNA: TGTGCCAGCTCCCCAGGATCAGGGAATCTCTATGGCTACACCTTC; CDR3 protein: CASSPGSGNLYGYTF
D gene: NA; J gene: TRBJ2-7; V gene: TRBV7-9; clone size: NA; CDR3 DNA: TGTGCCAGCAGCTTACAGGGAGAACCCTACGAGCAGTACTTC; CDR3 protein: CASSLQGEPYEQYF
D gene: TRBD1; J gene: TRBJ2-7; V gene: TRBV4-1; clone size: NA; CDR3 DNA: TGCGCCAGCCAACAAGACAGGGGACAAGGCGAGCAGTACTTC; CDR3 protein: CASQQDRGQGEQYF
D gene: NA; J gene: TRBJ1-1; V gene: TRBV4-1; clone size: NA; CDR3 DNA: TGCGCCAGCAGCCAAACCCGGGGGGGTGATGAAGCTTTCTTT; CDR3 protein: CASSQTRGGDEAFF
D gene: TRBD1; J gene: TRBJ2-5; V gene: TRBV13; clone size: NA; CDR3 DNA: TGTGCCAGCAGCTCAGGACAGGGCAGGGAGACCCAGTACTTC; CDR3 protein: CASSSGQGRETQYF
D gene: NA; J gene: TRBJ1-1; V gene: TRBV5-1; clone size: NA; CDR3 DNA: TGCGCCAGCAGCTTCAGGTTACAGAATGGGTACACTGAAGCTTTCTTT; CDR3 protein: CASSFRLQNGYTEAFF
D gene: NA; J gene: TRBJ1-1; V gene: TRBV6-5; clone size: NA; CDR3 DNA: TGTGCCAGCAGTTACGCCTTACAGGGCACTGAAGCTTTCTTT; CDR3 protein: CASSYALQGTEAFF
D gene: TRBD2; J gene: TRBJ2-1; V gene: TRBV10-2; clone size: NA; CDR3 DNA: TGCGCCAGCAGTGAGTCGGGCGGGGGGACCTACAATGAGCAGTTCTTC; CDR3 protein: CASSESGGGTYNEQFF
D gene: TRBD1; J gene: TRBJ1-5; V gene: TRBV19; clone size: NA; CDR3 DNA: TGTGCCGTGGGACAGCCCTATAGCAATCAGCCCCAGCATTTT; CDR3 protein: CAVGQPYSNQPQHF
D gene: TRBD1; J gene: TRBJ1-5; V gene: TRBV2; clone size: NA; CDR3 DNA: TGTGCCAGCAGTGGTTTAGACAGGGAAGATGGCAATCAGCCCCAGCATTTT; CDR3 protein: CASSGLDREDGNQPQHF
D gene: NA; J gene: TRBJ1-4; V gene: TRBV11-2; clone size: NA; CDR3 DNA: TGTGCCAGCAGCCATACAAGCGATGAAAAACTGTTTTTT; CDR3 protein: CASSHTSDEKLFF
D gene: NA; J gene: TRBJ2-2; V gene: TRBV5-6; clone size: NA; CDR3 DNA: TGTGCCAGCAGCTTGTCTCCGGGACCCACCGGGGAGCTGTTTTTT; CDR3 protein: CASSLSPGPTGELFF
D gene: TRBD2; J gene: TRBJ2-7; V gene: TRBV14; clone size: NA; CDR3 DNA: TGTGCCAGCAGCGGCGGGGGGACTGGCCCCTACGAGCAGTACTTC; CDR3 protein: CASSGGGTGPYEQYF
D gene: TRBD2; J gene: TRBJ2-3; V gene: TRBV9; clone size: NA; CDR3 DNA: TGTGCCAGCAGCGCTCGCGGGGGGGCGGCAGATACGCAGTATTTT; CDR3 protein: CASSARGGAADTQYF
D gene: TRBD1; J gene: TRBJ1-5; V gene: TRBV6-5; clone size: NA; CDR3 DNA: TGTGCCAGCAGTTTGGGACAGGGATTGAATCAGCCCCAGCATTTT; CDR3 protein: CASSLGQGLNQPQHF
D gene: TRBD1; J gene: TRBJ1-2; V gene: TRBV7-8; clone size: NA; CDR3 DNA: TGTGCCAGCAGCTTAGATCGACAGGGGGTGGGTGATGCTAACTATGGCTACACCTTC; CDR3 protein: CASSLDRQGVGDANYGYTF
D gene: NA; J gene: TRBJ1-4; V gene: TRBV5-1; clone size: NA; CDR3 DNA: TGCGCCAGCAGCTTGGGACAGATAGCAACTAATGAAAAACTGTTTTTT; CDR3 protein: CASSLGQIATNEKLFF
D gene: NA; J gene: TRBJ2-7; V gene: TRBV27; clone size: NA; CDR3 DNA: TGTGCCAGCAGTTTCGTCTCCGGGTCTCAGCCCTACGAGCAGTACTTC; CDR3 protein: CASSFVSGSQPYEQYF
D gene: NA; J gene: TRBJ2-2; V gene: TRBV30; clone size: NA; CDR3 DNA: TGTGCCTGGAGTGTAAAGGACACCGGGGAGCTGTTTTTT; CDR3 protein: CAWSVKDTGELFF
D gene: NA; J gene: TRBJ2-5; V gene: TRBV4-1; clone size: NA; CDR3 DNA: TGCGCCAGCAGCCAAGATCCTGAAGAGACCCAGTACTTC; CDR3 protein: CASSQDPEETQYF
D gene: TRBD1; J gene: TRBJ1-6; V gene: TRBV28; clone size: NA; CDR3 DNA: TGTGCCAGCATATCACCCCTCAGACAGGGGGCTTACGTACCCCTCCACTTT; CDR3 protein: CASISPLRQGAYVPLHF
D gene: NA; J gene: TRBJ2-7; V gene: TRBV7-9; clone size: NA; CDR3 DNA: TGTGCCAGCAGAGGGGGGTCAACCTACGAGCAGTACTTC; CDR3 protein: CASRGGSTYEQYF
D gene: NA; J gene: TRBJ2-2; V gene: TRBV7-7; clone size: NA; CDR3 DNA: TGTGCTAGCAGCCCATCCACCGGGGAGCTGTTTTTT; CDR3 protein: CASSPSTGELFF
D gene: NA; J gene: TRBJ2-7; V gene: TRBV5-4; clone size: NA; CDR3 DNA: TGTGCCAGCAGCTTTGTCGGTGAGAACGAGCAGTACTTC; CDR3 protein: CASSFVGENEQYF
D gene: TRBD2; J gene: TRBJ2-1; V gene: TRBV10-1; clone size: NA; CDR3 DNA: TGCGCCAGCAGTGAGTCGGATATAGCGGGGGGGCCCCACAATGAGCAGTTCTTC; CDR3 protein: CASSESDIAGGPHNEQFF
D gene: NA; J gene: TRBJ1-1; V gene: TRBV11-2; clone size: NA; CDR3 DNA: TGTGCCAGCAGCTTAACCCTTGGGGGAGGGGCTGAAGCTTTCTTT; CDR3 protein: CASSLTLGGGAEAFF
D gene: NA; J gene: TRBJ2-7; V gene: TRBV6-6; clone size: NA; CDR3 DNA: TGTGCCAGCAGTTACTCGTTAGCTATCGAGCAGTACTTC; CDR3 protein: CASSYSLAIEQYF